Listed below are T cell receptor beta chains from one sample, sequenced in a study of blood T cell repertoires in COVID-19. This table comes from immunoSEQ multiplex PCR, and its TCRdb copy is limited to in-frame clones, with some not included. The sample lists about 270,000 clones; under 95% were seen once. What was sequenced was PBMCs or T cells enriched from blood (not recorded which). These receptors all come from a man aged 40-49 years who had been exposed to COVID-19. Both conserved end residues are part of each CDR3. Fields, in order: clone size, V gene, D gene, J gene, CDR3 protein, CDR3 DNA. D genes are given only for firm matches. Some rows have no size entry. The others give once, few or many, or a class for an expanded clone.

>once|TRBV6-4|TRBD1|TRBJ2-3
CASSPSTGRAFSTDTQYF
TGTGCCAGCAGTCCGTCGACAGGGCGAGCCTTCAGCACAGATACGCAGTATTTT
>-|TRBV14|-|TRBJ2-2
CASSKLVNTGELFF
TGTGCCAGCAGTAAACTAGTAAACACCGGGGAGCTGTTTTTT
>-|TRBV4-1|-|TRBJ1-2
CASSRPGLNYGYTF
TGCGCCAGCAGCCGTCCGGGACTTAACTATGGCTACACCTTC
>-|TRBV6-1|TRBD1|TRBJ1-2
CASSEYAGTGPNYGYTF
TGTGCCAGCAGTGAGTACGCCGGGACAGGGCCTAACTATGGCTACACCTTC
>-|TRBV5-1|-|TRBJ2-7
CASSPVELGNSYEQYF
TGCGCCAGCAGCCCTGTCGAGTTGGGCAATTCCTACGAGCAGTACTTC
>-|TRBV7-2|TRBD1|TRBJ2-7
CASSSQTGVWYEQYF
TGTGCCAGCAGCTCTCAGACAGGGGTTTGGTACGAGCAGTACTTC
>-|TRBV7-9|TRBD1|TRBJ2-2
CASSYNRGWELFF
TGTGCCAGCAGCTACAACAGGGGCTGGGAGCTGTTTTTT
>few|TRBV5-1|-|TRBJ2-7
CASAMGQMSSYEQYF
TGCGCCAGCGCCATGGGACAAATGAGCTCCTACGAGCAGTACTTC
>-|TRBV6-5|-|TRBJ2-7
CATMVAVGSYEQYF
TGTGCCACCATGGTAGCGGTCGGCTCCTACGAGCAGTACTTC
>-|TRBV18|-|TRBJ2-7
CASSKWDTHYEQYF
TGTGCCAGCTCAAAATGGGACACACACTACGAGCAGTACTTC
>-|TRBV10-1|-|TRBJ1-5
CASSETGNQPQHF
TGCGCCAGCAGTGAGACAGGGAATCAGCCCCAGCATTTT
>-|TRBV28|TRBD1|TRBJ2-7
CASSPTGLQEQYF
TGTGCCAGCAGTCCGACAGGGTTGCAAGAGCAGTACTTC
>-|TRBV10-3|-|TRBJ1-5
CATGGRSNQPQHF
TGTGCCACGGGAGGGCGAAGCAATCAGCCCCAGCATTTT
>-|TRBV29-1|TRBD2|TRBJ2-1
CSVEGSLAGEIEQFF
TGCAGCGTTGAAGGTTCGCTAGCGGGAGAAATTGAGCAGTTCTTC
>-|TRBV7-9|TRBD2|TRBJ2-7
CASSLAKGGRGYEQYF
TGTGCCAGCAGCTTAGCGAAAGGCGGGAGGGGCTACGAGCAGTACTTC
>-|TRBV28|-|TRBJ1-1
CASSLEWRGFAFF
TGTGCCAGCAGTTTGGAATGGCGGGGTTTTGCTTTCTTT
>-|TRBV5-1|TRBD1|TRBJ2-1
CASSFGTGGAYNEQFF
TGCGCCAGCAGCTTTGGAACAGGGGGCGCGTACAATGAGCAGTTCTTC
>-|TRBV19|TRBD1|TRBJ1-1
CASSRQGAANTEAFF
TGTGCCAGTAGTCGGCAGGGGGCTGCCAACACTGAAGCTTTCTTT
>-|TRBV5-1|-|TRBJ1-2
CASRLTGYTISYTF
TGCGCCAGCAGATTAACGGGGTATACTATAAGCTACACCTTC
>-|TRBV28|TRBD1|TRBJ1-3
CASRPAGGGGNTIYF
TGTGCCAGCAGACCAGCAGGGGGCGGTGGAAACACCATATATTTT
>-|TRBV7-2|-|TRBJ2-1
CASSPPVSSYNEQFF
TGTGCCAGCAGCCCCCCGGTTAGCTCCTACAATGAGCAGTTCTTC
>once|TRBV10-3|TRBD1|TRBJ1-2
CAISAQGASYYGYTF
TGTGCCATCAGTGCACAGGGGGCATCATACTATGGCTACACCTTC
>-|TRBV27|TRBD1|TRBJ2-5
CASSEQGGETQYF
TGTGCCAGCAGTGAACAGGGGGGAGAGACCCAGTACTTC
>-|TRBV4-2|-|TRBJ2-1
CASSQDGSGLLGDEQFF
TGTGCCAGCAGCCAAGATGGCTCGGGACTTTTGGGGGATGAGCAGTTCTTC
>-|TRBV11-2|-|TRBJ1-1
CASSLRRDTEAFF
TGTGCCAGCAGCTTAAGGAGGGACACTGAAGCTTTCTTT
>-|TRBV11-2|-|TRBJ2-6
CASRGVGDNPVTGANVLTF
TGTGCCAGCAGGGGGGTGGGGGACAACCCCGTGACTGGGGCCAACGTCCTGACTTTC
>-|TRBV11-3|TRBD1|TRBJ1-2
CASSQRQGFITF
TGTGCCAGCAGCCAACGACAGGGGTTTATCACCTTC
>-|TRBV7-9|-|TRBJ2-7
CASSLGSYEQYF
TGTGCCAGCAGCTTGGGCAGCTACGAGCAGTACTTC
>-|TRBV19|-|TRBJ2-6
CASSIATGVAGANVLTF
TGTGCCAGTAGTATAGCCACGGGGGTAGCTGGGGCCAACGTCCTGACTTTC
>-|TRBV28|-|TRBJ2-7
CASSFDARMSSYEQYF
TGTGCCAGCAGTTTTGACGCCAGGATGAGCTCCTACGAGCAGTACTTC
>-|TRBV4-3|-|TRBJ1-4
CASSQDKGEVEKLFF
TGCGCCAGCAGCCAAGATAAAGGGGAGGTTGAAAAACTGTTTTTT
>-|TRBV6-1|-|TRBJ1-6
CASSDITGSVDSPLHF
TGTGCCAGCAGTGATATTACAGGGTCGGTCGATTCACCCCTCCACTTT
>once|TRBV24-1|TRBD2|TRBJ2-6
CATSDSGGPGANVLTF
TGTGCCACCAGTGATAGCGGGGGGCCTGGGGCCAACGTCCTGACTTTC
>few|TRBV27|TRBD2|TRBJ2-7
CASSFLAGAYEQYF
TGTGCCAGCAGCTTCCTAGCGGGGGCCTACGAGCAGTACTTC
>once|TRBV2|TRBD1|TRBJ2-1
CASRVDRGDNEQFF
TGTGCCAGCAGGGTCGACAGGGGGGACAATGAGCAGTTCTTC
>-|TRBV20-1|-|TRBJ2-1
CSARAPGGQFF
TGCAGTGCTAGAGCCCCAGGTGGGCAGTTCTTC
>-|TRBV3-1/TRBV3-2|TRBD2|TRBJ2-3
CASSQDGEGTSRPTDTQYF
TGTGCCAGCAGCCAAGATGGAGAAGGGACTAGCCGCCCAACAGATACGCAGTATTTT
>few|TRBV27|-|TRBJ1-1
CASSLPGKTEAFF
TGTGCCAGCAGTTTGCCCGGGAAGACTGAAGCTTTCTTT
>-|TRBV10-3|-|TRBJ1-5
CAISEQGAANQPQHF
TGTGCCATCAGTGAGCAAGGGGCGGCTAATCAGCCCCAGCATTTT
>-|TRBV4-1|-|TRBJ1-5
CASSQNSKTGQLVQPQHF
TGCGCCAGCAGCCAGAACTCAAAGACCGGACAGTTAGTTCAGCCCCAGCATTTT
>once|TRBV2|TRBD1|TRBJ1-1
CASSETGEGTEAFF
TGTGCCAGCAGTGAGACAGGGGAGGGGACTGAAGCTTTCTTT
>-|TRBV2|TRBD1|TRBJ2-7
CASTGQGYEQYF
TGTGCCAGCACCGGACAGGGTTACGAGCAGTACTTC
>-|TRBV20-1|-|TRBJ1-3
CSAKQGGAIYF
TGCAGTGCTAAACAGGGTGGTGCCATATATTTT
>-|TRBV7-9|-|TRBJ2-1
CASSGIRGNEQFF
TGTGCCAGCAGCGGTATAAGGGGCAATGAGCAGTTCTTC